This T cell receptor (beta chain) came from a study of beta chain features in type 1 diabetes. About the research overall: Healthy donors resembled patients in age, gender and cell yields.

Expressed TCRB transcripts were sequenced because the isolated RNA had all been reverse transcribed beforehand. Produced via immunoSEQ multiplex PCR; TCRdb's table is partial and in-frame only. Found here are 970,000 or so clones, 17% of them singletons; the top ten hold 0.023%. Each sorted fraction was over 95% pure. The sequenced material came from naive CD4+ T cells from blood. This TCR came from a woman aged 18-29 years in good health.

The CDR3 region has the DNA TGTGCCAGCAGGTCCGCGTGGGCCGGGGAGCTGTTTTTT. This sequence encodes CASRSAWAGELFF. This chain links TRBV6-5 with TRBJ2-2; no clear D. The germline CDR1 and CDR2 sequences are MNHEY and SVGAGI. The CDR3 contains 13 residues. V lost 6 bases to trimming and J lost 6 bases, with 11 bases between them.